A single sample gave rise to the 19 T cell receptor beta chains below, sequenced in a study of T cell responses to AZD1222 COVID-19 vaccine. TCRdb keeps only in-frame clones here, not all; method: immunoSEQ multiplex PCR. The sample consists of 15,000 to 20,000 clones, approximately 80% of them appearing once. Sequenced material: peripheral blood, taken 28 days after the second AZD1222 dose. These receptors were taken from an adult who received the AZD1222 COVID-19 vaccine.

The chain recombines TRBV7-8 with TRBJ1-5; TRBD1 aligns across 7 bases. In germline, CDR1 is SGHVS, CDR2 FQNEAQ. V lost 5 bases to trimming and J lost 1 base; unmatched junction nucleotides: 11. The CDR3 runs 17 residues. The CDR3 here is CASSLTREQGSNQPQHF. In nucleotides, the CDR3 is TGTGCCAGCAGCCTAACCCGGGAACAGGGGAGCAATCAGCCCCAGCATTTT.

The chain carries TRBV4-3 and TRBJ1-2, with D possibly matching TRBD1 (5 bases). The ends were cut back, 0 bases at V and 3 bases at J, with 17 bases in the middle. CDR1 and CDR2 (germline): LGHNA, YSLEER. CDR3 size: 17 residues. CDR3 nucleotides: TGCGCCAGCAGCCAAGAATTGCAGGGAGGCGTCTACTATGGCTACACCTTC. It yields the protein CASSQELQGGVYYGYTF.

Only a few counts were recorded for this clone. The chain has TRBV10-3 and TRBJ2-7; 9 nucleotides agree with TRBD1. The V segment lost 7 bases and the J segment 5 bases; nucleotides outside the gene matches: 6. This CDR3 contains 13 residues. The germline V gene encodes CDR1 ENHRY and CDR2 SYGVKD. The CDR3 region has the DNA TGTGCCATCAAACAGGGGGCTTTCGACGAGCAGTACTTC. Protein product: CAIKQGAFDEQYF.

V gene TRBV2 combines with J gene TRBJ1-2; 11 bases are shared with TRBD1. The trim removed 7 bases at V and 3 bases at J, leaving 4 bases unmatched. This CDR3 comprises 14 residues. Germline V gene lookup returns CDR1 SNHLY and CDR2 FYNNEI. CDR3 protein: CASKPGQGDYGYTF. The CDR3 DNA is TGTGCCAGCAAACCGGGACAGGGGGACTATGGCTACACCTTC.

Only one count was recorded for this clone. The chain couples TRBV2 to TRBJ2-2; 12 nucleotides agree with TRBD2. Germline lookup yields CDR1 SNHLY and CDR2 FYNNEI. The CDR3 runs 16 residues. J gave up 5 bases and V 6 bases, and 7 bases lay outside the gene matches. CDR3 protein: CASSPMGTSGTGELFF. The CDR3 nucleotides are TGTGCCAGCAGCCCTATGGGGACTAGCGGGACCGGGGAGCTGTTTTTT.

V gene TRBV11-1 combines with J gene TRBJ2-7, with no clear D. CDR1 is SGHAT and CDR2 is FQDESV in the germline V gene (reference sequence). This CDR3 region has 15 residues. Trimming pared 0 bases from V and 1 base from J, leaving 10 bases between. Here the CDR3 DNA reads TGTGCCAGCAGCTTAGCGGGAAAGGGATCCTACGAGCAGTACTTC. This encodes CASSLAGKGSYEQYF.

The genes are TRBV5-1 and TRBJ2-7, with a tentative D call TRBD1 (6 bases). CDR3 length: 16 amino acids. With 4 bases removed from V and 4 bases from J, the gap between germline ends came to 21 bases. Germline V lookup: CDR1 SGHRS, CDR2 YFSETQ. The CDR3 DNA sequence: TGCGCCAGCAGCGTTTATCCCAACCTAGGGGGTTACGAGCAGTACTTC. The encoded protein is CASSVYPNLGGYEQYF.

The rearrangement uses TRBV11-3 and TRBJ2-1, with a tentative D call TRBD2 (6 bases). V gave up 5 bases and J gave up 6 bases, with 14 bases separating them. CDR1 and CDR2 (germline): SGHNT, YENEEA. The CDR3 sequence is 14 residues long. The CDR3, as DNA: TGTGCCAGCAGCCCCACGGGGACTGGCAATGAGCAGTTCTTC. Its protein is CASSPTGTGNEQFF.

The genes are TRBV29-1 and TRBJ1-3; D is unresolved. Germline V gene lookup returns CDR1 SQVTM and CDR2 ANQGSEA. Trimming shortened V by 2 bases and J by 7 bases, and 12 bases separated the two germline ends. There are 13 residues in the CDR3. The CDR3 DNA follows: TGCAGCGTTGAAAACCCCCTCTGGAACACCATATATTTT. This gives the protein CSVENPLWNTIYF.

This chain uses TRBV18 with TRBJ1-3; D gene uncertain. Germline-derived CDR1 and CDR2 are KGHSH and LQKENI. The CDR3 runs to 16 residues. V gave up 2 bases and J gave up 4 bases, with 15 bases separating them. In DNA form, the CDR3 reads TGTGCCAGCTCACCAGTCGACATAAGCCCCGGAAACACCATATATTTT. This translates into CASSPVDISPGNTIYF.

The J gene is TRBJ2-7, the V gene TRBV20-1, with a possible D match to TRBD2 (6 bases). Germline loops: CDR1 DFQATT, CDR2 SNEGSKA (reference sequence). This CDR3 is built from 13 residues. The V gene lost 5 bases and the J gene lost 1 base, with 12 bases spanning the gap. This chain's CDR3 is CSARGGKSYEQYF. Here the CDR3 DNA reads TGCAGTGCTCGTGGAGGGAAGTCCTACGAGCAGTACTTC.

This chain joins TRBV7-8 and TRBJ2-7, with D unresolved. Germline CDR1 and CDR2: SGHVS and FQNEAQ. Trimming removed 6 bases at V and 3 bases at J, with 15 bases between. The CDR3 length is 14 residues. The CDR3 sequence: CASSPGPTLYEQYF. CDR3 bases: TGTGCCAGCAGTCCCGGGCCAACCCTCTACGAGCAGTACTTC.

DNA of the CDR3: TGTGCCAGCAGCTTTGGAGCAAACTCCTACGAGCAGTACTTC. It specifies CASSFGANSYEQYF. The chain combines TRBV7-2 with TRBJ2-7; no reliable D call. The CDR3 is 14 amino acids. The V gene lost 3 bases and the J gene lost 0 bases, with 9 bases spanning the gap. Germline V CDR1 and CDR2: SGHTA, FQGNSA.

The gene calls are TRBV4-3 and TRBJ2-2, with a weak D call TRBD2 (6 bases). The V end was cut by 4 bases, the J end by 1 base, with 13 bases between. This CDR3 spans 16 amino acids. CDR1 and CDR2 from the germline V gene are LGHNA and YSLEER. The CDR3 here is CASSPGLGGNTGELFF. CDR3 nucleotide sequence: TGCGCCAGCAGCCCAGGACTGGGGGGGAACACCGGGGAGCTGTTTTTT.

V gene TRBV2 combines with J gene TRBJ1-5, with unresolved D. V was trimmed by 3 bases and J by 4 bases, leaving 4 bases between them. The CDR3 extends over 12 amino acids. Germline V gene data show CDR1 as SNHLY and CDR2 as FYNNEI. Written as DNA, the CDR3 is TGTGCCAGCAGTGATGGGAATCAGCCCCAGCATTTT. Its protein product is CASSDGNQPQHF.

V is TRBV7-3 and J is TRBJ2-3; the match to TRBD1 covers 7 bases. Trimming took 4 bases from V and 1 from J; bases not matched to a gene: 5. This CDR3 has 15 residues. Germline V gene sequence: CDR1 SGHTA, CDR2 FQGTGA. CDR3 residues: CASSSGQMGTDTQYF. The CDR3 DNA sequence: TGTGCCAGCAGCTCGGGACAGATGGGCACAGATACGCAGTATTTT.

The rearrangement joins TRBV7-9 to TRBJ2-5, with 13 bases that match TRBD2. Germline lookup yields CDR1 SEHNR and CDR2 FQNEAQ (reference sequence). After removal of 0 bases from V and 2 bases from J, the junction contained 3 bases not matched to a gene. CDR3 length: 17 amino acids. The CDR3, as DNA: TGTGCCAGCAGCTTAGCGACTAGCGGGAGGTGGCAAGAGACCCAGTACTTC. Its protein is CASSLATSGRWQETQYF.

The gene calls are TRBV11-3 and TRBJ1-1; 8 positions match TRBD1. Germline V gene sequence: CDR1 SGHNT, CDR2 YENEEA. V shed 5 bases and J 0 bases; nucleotides not matched to a gene: 11. The length of the CDR3 is 17 residues. The CDR3 nucleotides read TGTGCCAGCAGCCAAAACAACTGGACAGGGTTGAACACTGAAGCTTTCTTT. Residues: CASSQNNWTGLNTEAFF.

V gene TRBV27 combines with J gene TRBJ1-5, with 7 bases identical to TRBD1. This CDR3 contains 14 residues. Trimming took 6 bases from V and 3 from J; bases not matched to a gene: 5. Germline lookup yields CDR1 MNHEY and CDR2 SMNVEV (reference sequence). CDR3 protein: CASRRTGSNQPQHF. The CDR3 DNA reads TGTGCCAGCAGGAGGACAGGCTCCAATCAGCCCCAGCATTTT.